These 21 T cell receptor beta chains were all obtained from the same sample, sequenced in a study of shared clonotypes between healthy human individuals. Produced via immunoSEQ multiplex PCR; TCRdb's table is partial and in-frame only. Of fewer than 550,000 clones listed, roughly 79% are singletons. Sequencing was carried out using PBMCs. All receptors come from a woman in her 40s in good health. Some clones in this sample may be carry-over from other donors' samples.

This chain links TRBV6-1 with TRBJ1-2; TRBD1 matches at 9 bases. This CDR3 has 14 amino acids. With 6 bases clipped from V and 4 bases from J, the junction kept 6 bases outside the gene matches. In germline, CDR1 is MNHNS, CDR2 SASEGT. The CDR3 reads CASSHRGLTYGYTF. CDR3 nucleotides: TGTGCCAGCAGCCACAGGGGGCTTACCTATGGCTACACCTTC.

This clone turned up a few times. V is TRBV14 and J is TRBJ2-7; 11 positions agree with TRBD1. This CDR3 is built from 14 residues. Germline CDR1 is SGHDN and CDR2 is FVKESK. After removal of 11 bases from V and 5 bases from J, the junction contained 11 bases not matched to a gene. The CDR3 region is CAYPGQGDLDEQYF. CDR3 DNA: TGTGCCTATCCGGGACAGGGGGACCTTGACGAGCAGTACTTC.

The V call is TRBV9, the J call TRBJ2-7, with D possibly TRBD2 on 6 matching bases. Trimming cost V 3 bases and J 3 bases, with 19 bases left between them. Germline V gives CDR1 SGDLS, CDR2 YYNGEE. This CDR3 is 16 amino acids long. In nucleotides, the CDR3 is TGTGCCAGCAGCGCGATGGAGGGAGGTGGGGACTACGAGCAGTACTTC. This encodes CASSAMEGGGDYEQYF.

The chain is built from TRBV9 and TRBJ2-1; TRBD1 or TRBD2 may be the D gene (5 bases each). The germline V and J ends were trimmed by 3 bases and 8 bases, with 15 bases remaining between them. Germline V gene data show CDR1 as SGDLS and CDR2 as YYNGEE. The CDR3 runs 14 residues. As DNA, the CDR3 is TGTGCCAGCAGCGCGAGGGGAATGGGCGATGAGCAGTTCTTC. It is translated as CASSARGMGDEQFF.

This chain connects TRBV19 to TRBJ2-5; TRBD1 matches 10 bases. With V trimmed by 6 bases and J by 5 bases, 3 bases remained unmatched. This CDR3 has 13 amino acids. The germline CDR1 and CDR2 sequences are LNHDA and SQIVND (reference sequence). For the CDR3, the DNA is TGTGCCAGTAGGTCGGGACAGGGGGAGACCCAGTACTTC. It yields the protein CASRSGQGETQYF.

Comment on this clone: Since a far larger clone is one base different, this is likely a read error. The rearrangement links TRBV7-2 to TRBJ1-1; D gene unclear. CDR1 and CDR2 from the germline V gene are SGHTA and FQGNSA. The CDR3 spans 14 residues. Trimming left V 1 base short and J 0 bases short, with 6 bases between. The DNA for the CDR3 is TGTGCCAGCAGCTTAGGGACGGTGAACACTGAAGCTTTCTTT. This encodes CASSLGTVNTEAFF.

The CDR3 DNA sequence: TGTGCCACCACAGGGGTTCGGGCCTACAATGAGCAGTTCTTC. As protein: CATTGVRAYNEQFF. The chain links TRBV28 to TRBJ2-1; the match to TRBD1 covers 7 bases. The CDR3 runs 14 residues. With V trimmed by 10 bases and J by 2 bases, 8 bases remained unmatched. Germline CDR1 and CDR2: MDHEN and SYDVKM. Complete variable domain (other parts from reference TRBV28 and TRBJ2-1): DVKVTQSSRYLVKRTGEKVFLECVQDMDHENMFWYRQDPGLGLRLIYFSYDVKMKEKGDIPEGYSVSREKKERFSLILESASTNQTSMYLCATTGVRAYNEQFFGPGTRLTVL.

This clone was found once. V and J are TRBV6-1 and TRBJ1-3; D not resolved. The CDR3 covers 15 residues. V dropped 1 base and J dropped 0 bases, with 7 bases sitting between them. CDR1 MNHNS and CDR2 SASEGT come from the germline V gene. CDR3 nucleotide sequence: TGTGCCAGCAGTGAAGATTGGGGCTCTGGAAACACCATATATTTT. Translated: CASSEDWGSGNTIYF.

About this clone: This sequence may be a read error, since a much larger clone differs from it by one base. This chain links TRBV30 with TRBJ1-4; D is uncertain. This CDR3 has 12 residues. The germline V gene has CDR1 GTSNPN and CDR2 SVGIG (reference sequence). Trimming took off 1 base at V and 8 bases at J, with 8 bases between the two ends. CDR3 residues: CAWSAYREKLFF. The CDR3 DNA reads TGTGCCTGGAGTGCCTATCGGGAAAAACTGTTTTTT.

The chain uses TRBV4-3 and TRBJ2-1, with TRBD2 identical over 8 bases. The V and J ends lost 2 bases and 7 bases, in that order; junction bases with no gene match: 13. Germline loops: CDR1 LGHNA, CDR2 YSLEER. CDR3 length equals 17 residues. The CDR3 sequence: CASSQYHSGIGGNEQFF. The CDR3 DNA is TGCGCCAGCAGCCAATACCATAGCGGGATCGGGGGGAATGAGCAGTTCTTC.

The rearrangement links TRBV5-4 to TRBJ2-2; 9 bases fit TRBD2. V trimming: 3 bases; J trimming: 2 bases; junction bases outside the gene matches: 11. This CDR3 region has 18 residues. Germline loops: CDR1 SGHNT, CDR2 YYREEE (reference sequence). The CDR3 nucleotides read TGTGCCAGCAGCTCACCTGCTTTAGCGGGAGTTAACACCGGGGAGCTGTTTTTT. Translating gives CASSSPALAGVNTGELFF.

This clone was seen a single time. The chain links TRBV28 to TRBJ1-4; D not resolved. V lost 7 bases to trimming and J lost 7 bases, with 22 bases between them. Germline lookup yields CDR1 MDHEN and CDR2 SYDVKM. The CDR3 totals 16 residues. CDR3 nucleotide sequence: TGTGCCAGCAAGGTGGCGAGAAAGGGATTCGCTGAAAAACTGTTTTTT. Its protein product is CASKVARKGFAEKLFF.

The chain carries TRBV5-1 and TRBJ2-1; 7 nucleotides match TRBD2. CDR3 length equals 17 residues. Germline CDR1 and CDR2: SGHRS and YFSETQ. J lost 4 bases, V lost 4 bases, and 14 bases had no gene match. This CDR3 is CASSLWGGGSGYNEQFF. The CDR3, as DNA: TGCGCCAGCAGCCTGTGGGGTGGCGGGAGTGGGTACAATGAGCAGTTCTTC.

The rearrangement joins TRBV11-1 to TRBJ1-2, with D unresolved. V gave up 5 bases and J gave up 5 bases, with 15 bases separating them. The CDR3 has 14 amino acids. The germline V gene encodes CDR1 SGHAT and CDR2 FQDESV (reference sequence). The CDR3 nucleotides are TGTGCCAGCAGCCCGGGCCCGACATATTATGGCTACACCTTC. This codes for CASSPGPTYYGYTF.

This chain joins TRBV2 and TRBJ2-2; weak D call: TRBD2 (5 bases). The CDR3 has 15 amino acids. CDR1 is SNHLY and CDR2 is FYNNEI in the germline V gene. Trimming cost V 7 bases and J 5 bases, with 17 bases left between them. The CDR3 DNA follows: TGTGCCAGCAAGGACGTGCAGCGGCTGACCGGGGAGCTGTTTTTT. Translation: CASKDVQRLTGELFF.

The V gene is TRBV18, the J gene TRBJ1-2; 8 bases fit TRBD1. The CDR3 totals 15 residues. Germline CDR1 KGHSH, CDR2 LQKENI. The J segment lost 2 bases and the V segment lost 2 bases, leaving 4 bases of the junction unmatched. CDR3 nucleotides: TGTGCCAGCTCACCAGAGGGACAGGCGAACTATGGCTACACCTTC. It encodes CASSPEGQANYGYTF.

This clone has just one count. V is TRBV4-1 and J is TRBJ1-1; tentative D call: TRBD1 (5 bases). CDR1 is MGHRA, CDR2 YSYEKL, per germline. Trimming shortened V by 1 base and J by 8 bases, and 23 bases separated the two germline ends. This CDR3 has 17 residues. The CDR3 reads CASSQGWLRATRGEAFF. In nucleotides, the CDR3 is TGCGCCAGCAGCCAAGGATGGCTCAGGGCCACAAGGGGAGAAGCTTTCTTT.

The genes are TRBV10-2 and TRBJ2-1; D might be TRBD2 (6 bases). CDR3 length: 19 residues. Germline V gene sequence: CDR1 WSHSY, CDR2 SAAADI. Trimming pared 0 bases from V and 5 bases from J, leaving 23 bases between. CDR3 sequence reads: CASSESAVLGGPSHNEQFF. CDR3 bases: TGCGCCAGCAGTGAGTCAGCTGTCCTTGGAGGGCCGTCCCACAATGAGCAGTTCTTC.

The V gene is TRBV11-2, the J gene TRBJ2-7; D might be TRBD1 (5 bases). From germline, CDR1 is SGHAT and CDR2 FQNNGV. The length of the CDR3 is 13 residues. The V end was cut by 5 bases, the J end by 4 bases, with 12 bases between. The chain's CDR3 is CASSPGHLYEQYF. The CDR3 nucleotides are TGTGCCAGCAGCCCCGGACACCTATACGAGCAGTACTTC.

This chain connects TRBV30 to TRBJ1-5; D is unclear. The CDR3 is 13 residues long. V gave up 4 bases and J gave up 3 bases, with 10 bases separating them. CDR1 and CDR2 from the germline V gene are GTSNPN and SVGIG (reference sequence). CDR3 DNA: TGTGCCTGGACAGAGAGGCTCAATCAGCCCCAGCATTTT. This gives the protein CAWTERLNQPQHF.

This clone was recorded once. The CDR3 nucleotides read TGTGCCAGCAGCCTCCGAGAGGTGGGGACAGATACGCAGTATTTT. Protein sequence: CASSLREVGTDTQYF. The rearrangement joins TRBV5-8 to TRBJ2-3; D gene uncertain. The germline gives CDR1 SGHTS, CDR2 YDEGEE. The V end lost 4 bases, the J end lost 3 bases, and 15 bases lay between the germline ends. The CDR3 length is 15 residues.